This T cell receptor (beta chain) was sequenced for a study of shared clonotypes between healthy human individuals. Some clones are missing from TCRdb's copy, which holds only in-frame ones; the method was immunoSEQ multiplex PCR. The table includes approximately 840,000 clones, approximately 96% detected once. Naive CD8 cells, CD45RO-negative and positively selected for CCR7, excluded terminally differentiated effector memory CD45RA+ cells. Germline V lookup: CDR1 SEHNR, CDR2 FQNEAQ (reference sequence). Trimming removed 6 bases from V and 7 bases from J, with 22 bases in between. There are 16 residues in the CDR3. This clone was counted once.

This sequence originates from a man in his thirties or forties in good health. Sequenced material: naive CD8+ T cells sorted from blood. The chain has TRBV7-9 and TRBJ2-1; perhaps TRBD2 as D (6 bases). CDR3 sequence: CASSPRSGELVNEQFF. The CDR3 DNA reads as TGTGCCAGCAGTCCCCGGTCGGGAGAACTGGTAAATGAGCAGTTCTTC.